This T cell receptor (beta chain) was identified in a study of blood T cells in healthy people across ages (dated by TCRdb to between 2015 and 2017). In terms of the full investigation: Template switching captured roughly one uniquely barcoded TCR beta cDNA molecule per two T cells in model experiments. To avoid experimental bias, donors of different ages were spread randomly across the sequencing lanes. Four age groups were formed from the donors: young (average approximately 15 years), middle-aged (more than 35), aged (roughly 59) and long-lived (82). For two donors (one aged 18 to 29 and one aged 80 or older), the study analyzed two additional independent replicas of 1 million unique cDNA reads from the same blood draw. Using deep sequencing normalized with unique cDNA molecular identifiers, the study measured how TCR beta repertoire diversity changes with age. General conclusions and limits of the study: Compared with the aged group, the long-lived group had more naive CD4+ T cells, fewer expanded clones and increased TCR diversity, a pattern suggesting age selection. Total diversity estimates from one million sequenced T cells were considered lower bounds and underestimates. Because donor CMV infection status was unknown, age-related changes in expanded clonotypes were potentially confounded. Observed TCR beta diversity per million T cells fell roughly linearly with age, and a significant reduction was already apparent by age approximately 40. Since profiling was done on bulk unsorted PBMCs, naive and antigen-experienced compartments could not be conclusively compared. There was a strong correlation between observed TCR beta diversity and the percentage of naive T cells measured by flow cytometry.

From V the trimming removes 5 bases and from J it removes 4 bases, while the gene matches leave 15 bases of the junction unaccounted for. From the cysteine through the phenylalanine, the CDR3 covers 17 amino acids. The CDR3 DNA has 51 bases and is translated from base 1. CDR1 SGHTA and CDR2 FQGNSA were looked up in the germline V gene. The donors were roughly 38 Caucasian individuals from Russia, aged roughly 6 to 90 years, who were systemically healthy. Each donor gave 8 to 10 milliliters of peripheral blood, collected into EDTA-treated Vacutainer tubes. Ficoll-Paque density-gradient centrifugation was used to isolate PBMCs, with at least 6.5 million per sample. Trizol reagent was used to extract total RNA from the PBMCs, yielding at least 6 micrograms per sample. For every donor, an aliquot of PBMCs went through flow cytometry to measure the percentages of naive CD45RAhigh/CD27high T cells. Library preparation employed 5' RACE. Sequencing was carried out with an Illumina HiSeq 2500. A second PCR of about 6 to 12 cycles was performed with a sample-barcoded 5' primer and a J-beta primer mix. A template-switch 5' adaptor carrying 12 random nucleotides introduced a unique molecular identifier onto each TCR beta cDNA molecule. At least 2.5 million CDR3-containing paired-end reads were obtained from each sample. All of the RNA was converted into first-strand cDNA using the Mint cDNA synthesis kit, with a TRBC-specific oligonucleotide serving as the primer. All cDNA was treated with uracil-DNA glycosylase and then went through a first 18-cycle PCR with the universal primers M1SS and BC2_uni_R. As for how the authors treated the data: For normalization, 1 million high-quality reads, each with a distinct molecular identifier, were randomly selected from each sample. Reads sharing molecular identifiers were discarded rather than binned into consensus sequences. MiTCR, set to a Q25 quality threshold and the strictest error-elimination algorithm, was used for CDR3 identification, clonotype clustering and error correction. Lower-bound total TCR beta diversity was estimated with a nonparametric unseen species model using Euler transformation. In TCRdb, the public reads were trimmed at Q25 with fastp and aligned with MiXCR, with productive beta chains retained. CDR3 protein duplicates are merged, each entry listing the most common genes and DNA. TCRdb assigned the V and J calls; the authors' analysis was not used. Within this sample are hundreds of thousands of distinct CDR3 sequences, with 21% of them counted one time only. Clones ranked in the top ten supply under 4% of the sample.

Turning to this clonotype: What this receptor recognizes is not known. Qualities for individual bases were not recorded, and no much larger clone is one base off.

The source is a man between 65 and 80 years old in good health. Input material: blood. The sequence links TRBV7-2 to TRBJ2-7; the central 9 bases match TRBD2. The CDR3 loop reads CASSPASSSGVGYEQYF. The nucleotide sequence reads TGTGCCAGCAGCCCTGCATCGTCTAGCGGGGTTGGGTACGAGCAGTACTTC.